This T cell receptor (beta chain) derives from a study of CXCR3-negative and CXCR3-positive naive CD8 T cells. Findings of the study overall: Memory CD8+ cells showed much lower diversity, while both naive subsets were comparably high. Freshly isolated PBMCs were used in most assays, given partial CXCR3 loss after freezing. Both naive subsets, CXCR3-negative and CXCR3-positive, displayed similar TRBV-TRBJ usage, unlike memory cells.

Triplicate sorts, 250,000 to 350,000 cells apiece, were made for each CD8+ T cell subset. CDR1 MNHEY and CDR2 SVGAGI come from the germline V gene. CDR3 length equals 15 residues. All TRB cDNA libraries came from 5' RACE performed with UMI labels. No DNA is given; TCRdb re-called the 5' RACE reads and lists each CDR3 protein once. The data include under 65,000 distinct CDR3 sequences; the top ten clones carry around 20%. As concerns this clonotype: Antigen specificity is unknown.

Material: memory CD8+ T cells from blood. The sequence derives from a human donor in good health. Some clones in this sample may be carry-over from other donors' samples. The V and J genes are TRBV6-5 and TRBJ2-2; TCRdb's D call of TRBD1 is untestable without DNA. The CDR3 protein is CASSLRTEGTGELFF.